The rows below give T cell receptor beta chains drawn from one sample of a study of a mutant IDH1 vaccine in newly diagnosed glioma. Clones were read by immunoSEQ multiplex PCR, and TCRdb kept only the in-frame ones, dropping some. The profile shows about 68,000 clones, roughly 84% of them singletons. For these TCRs, the target antigens are not known. Sample: PBMCs, taken from a glioma patient whose treatment included an IDH1 peptide vaccine. These receptors all come from a man younger than 30 with glioma. The CDR3 runs from the conserved cysteine through the conserved F or W. Fields, in order: D gene, clone size, CDR3 length, J gene, V gene, CDR3 protein, CDR3 DNA. D genes are given only for firm matches. Size values are once, few and many counts, or a class for expanded clones, and some rows have none.

>-|-|13|TRBJ2-5|TRBV7-6
CASSLRRGETQYF
TGTGCCAGCAGCTTAAGAAGAGGGGAGACCCAGTACTTC
>-|-|14|TRBJ1-6|TRBV27
CASSFRTRDSPLHF
TGTGCCAGCAGTTTTCGGACACGGGATTCACCCCTCCACTTT
>-|once|15|TRBJ2-6|TRBV19
CASTEGRVGANVLTF
TGTGCCAGTACAGAGGGAAGGGTTGGGGCCAACGTCCTGACTTTC
>-|-|15|TRBJ2-3|TRBV6-1
CASSERVRGTDTQYF
TGTGCCAGCAGTGAACGAGTTCGAGGCACAGATACGCAGTATTTT
>-|-|13|TRBJ1-1|TRBV18
CASSQGGTTEAFF
TGTGCCAGCTCACAGGGAGGGACCACTGAAGCTTTCTTT
>TRBD1|-|17|TRBJ1-5|TRBV2
CASSGPRQGNSNQPQHF
TGTGCCAGCAGCGGACCCCGACAGGGGAATAGCAATCAGCCCCAGCATTTT
>TRBD1|-|15|TRBJ1-3|TRBV5-1
CASSPQQGLGNTIYF
TGCGCCAGCAGCCCACAACAGGGGCTGGGAAACACCATATATTTT
>TRBD2|-|15|TRBJ2-7|TRBV30
CAWSPASGSSYEQYF
TGTGCCTGGAGTCCCGCTAGCGGGAGCTCCTACGAGCAGTACTTC
>TRBD2|-|15|TRBJ2-7|TRBV27
CASSRGLAGGKEQYF
TGTGCCAGCAGCCGGGGACTAGCGGGAGGGAAGGAGCAGTACTTC
>-|once|11|TRBJ2-3|TRBV6-5
CASTSGNTQYF
TGTGCCAGCACAAGTGGGAATACGCAGTATTTT
>TRBD2|-|15|TRBJ2-1|TRBV4-3
CASSPRDYPYNEQFF
TGCGCCAGCAGCCCCCGGGACTACCCCTACAATGAGCAGTTCTTC
>-|-|15|TRBJ2-7|TRBV18
CASSPSPGKAYEQYF
TGTGCCAGCTCACCAAGTCCCGGGAAAGCCTACGAGCAGTACTTC
>TRBD1|once|14|TRBJ1-2|TRBV6-5
CASSLTGGYYGYTF
TGTGCCAGCAGTCTAACAGGGGGGTATTATGGCTACACCTTC
>TRBD1|-|13|TRBJ1-1|TRBV18
CASSLTGVREAFF
TGTGCCAGCTCACTAACAGGGGTCCGAGAAGCTTTCTTT
>TRBD1|-|16|TRBJ1-5|TRBV9
CASSVGGQGGDQPQHF
TGTGCCAGCAGCGTAGGCGGACAGGGGGGCGATCAGCCCCAGCATTTT
>-|-|15|TRBJ1-6|TRBV29-1
CSVEVPGAYNSPLHF
TGCAGCGTTGAAGTTCCAGGAGCCTATAATTCACCCCTCCACTTT
>-|few|16|TRBJ1-1|TRBV12-5
CASAFRAHSLDTEAFF
TGTGCTAGTGCCTTTCGGGCCCACTCCCTGGACACTGAAGCTTTCTTT
>TRBD2|-|16|TRBJ2-5|TRBV9
CASSVGGGTVVETQYF
TGTGCCAGCAGCGTAGGGGGAGGGACCGTCGTAGAGACCCAGTACTTC
>TRBD1|-|13|TRBJ2-5|TRBV9
CASDRGSRETQYF
TGTGCCAGTGACAGGGGTTCGCGAGAGACCCAGTACTTC
>TRBD1|-|17|TRBJ2-1|TRBV4-2
CASSQVLGQGVLNEQFF
TGTGCCAGCAGCCAAGTATTGGGACAGGGGGTTTTGAATGAGCAGTTCTTC
>-|-|16|TRBJ2-3|TRBV9
CASSVGARSSTDTQYF
TGTGCCAGCAGCGTAGGGGCACGAAGTAGCACAGATACGCAGTATTTT
>-|-|13|TRBJ1-2|TRBV7-8
CASSLASQYGYTF
TGTGCCAGCAGCTTAGCTTCCCAGTATGGCTACACCTTC
>-|-|13|TRBJ2-6|TRBV18
CASSPKVETRRTF
TGTGCCAGCTCACCAAAAGTTGAGACAAGGAGGACTTTC
>TRBD1|-|13|TRBJ1-4|TRBV29-1
CSVQGARVEKLFF
TGCAGCGTCCAGGGGGCGCGGGTAGAAAAACTGTTTTTT
>TRBD1|-|16|TRBJ2-1|TRBV6-6
CASSYPTGSVYNEQFF
TGTGCCAGCAGTTACCCGACAGGGTCGGTCTACAATGAGCAGTTCTTC
>TRBD2|-|14|TRBJ2-2|TRBV10-3
CAISASGDTGELFF
TGTGCCATCAGTGCTAGCGGGGACACCGGGGAGCTGTTTTTT
>-|-|14|TRBJ2-2|TRBV11-3
CASSLEGTTGELFF
TGTGCCAGCAGCTTAGAAGGGACAACCGGGGAGCTGTTTTTT
>-|few|11|TRBJ1-1|TRBV28
CASRLGREAFF
TGTGCCAGCAGGTTGGGGAGGGAAGCTTTCTTT
>TRBD2|once|17|TRBJ2-7|TRBV7-2
CASSTGGEANPRGEQYF
TGTGCCAGCAGCACCGGGGGGGAGGCCAATCCCCGTGGCGAGCAGTACTTC
>TRBD2|-|18|TRBJ2-2|TRBV7-6
CASSLAGTSGGYTGELFF
TGTGCCAGCAGCTTAGCGGGGACTAGCGGGGGTTACACCGGGGAGCTGTTTTTT
>-|-|15|TRBJ1-3|TRBV6-6
CASSYTTGTRNTIYF
TGTGCCAGCAGTTACACCACAGGAACAAGAAACACCATATATTTT
>-|-|19|TRBJ1-4|TRBV5-1
CASSLAVTSAPDRNEKLFF
TGCGCCAGCAGCTTGGCGGTTACTTCGGCCCCCGATCGTAATGAAAAACTGTTTTTT
>-|-|16|TRBJ2-4|TRBV6-1
CASREPGGGSKNIQYF
TGTGCCAGCAGAGAACCAGGGGGGGGCTCGAAAAACATTCAGTACTTC
>-|-|16|TRBJ1-1|TRBV7-6
CASSLYSNGLNTEAFF
TGTGCCAGCAGCTTATACTCTAATGGACTGAACACTGAAGCTTTCTTT
>-|-|13|TRBJ1-3|TRBV28
CATEIIGGNTIYF
TGTGCCACCGAGATTATCGGTGGAAACACCATATATTTT
>TRBD2|-|17|TRBJ2-1|TRBV4-1
CASSPTRTGLANHEQFF
TGCGCCAGCAGCCCCACCCGTACGGGACTAGCGAACCATGAGCAGTTCTTC